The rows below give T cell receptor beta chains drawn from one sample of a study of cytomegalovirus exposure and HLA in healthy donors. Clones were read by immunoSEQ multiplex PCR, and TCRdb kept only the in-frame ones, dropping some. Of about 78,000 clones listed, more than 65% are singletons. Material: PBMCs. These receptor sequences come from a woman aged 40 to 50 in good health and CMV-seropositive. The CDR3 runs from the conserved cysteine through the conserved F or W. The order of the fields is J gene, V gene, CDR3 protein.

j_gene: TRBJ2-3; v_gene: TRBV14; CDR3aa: CASSPGRLAGTQYF
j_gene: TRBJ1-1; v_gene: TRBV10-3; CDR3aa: CAISESTGAGEAFF
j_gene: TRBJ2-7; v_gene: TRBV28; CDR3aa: CASKSGGAYEQYF
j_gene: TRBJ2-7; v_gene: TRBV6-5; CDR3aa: CASRGQRRYGEQYF
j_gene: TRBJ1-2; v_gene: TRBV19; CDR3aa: CASSIAQGSYGYTF
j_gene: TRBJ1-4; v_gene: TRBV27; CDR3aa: CASSRDRNNEKLFF
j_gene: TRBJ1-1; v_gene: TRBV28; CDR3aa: CASSLGGGTEAFF
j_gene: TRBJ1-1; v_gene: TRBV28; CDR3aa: CASSRGDAGGKDTEAFF
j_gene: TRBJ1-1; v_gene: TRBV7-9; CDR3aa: CASSPWAYDTEAFF
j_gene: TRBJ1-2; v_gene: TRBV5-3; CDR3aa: CARSLYQGGENYGYTF
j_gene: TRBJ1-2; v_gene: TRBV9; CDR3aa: CASSRGTDYGYTF
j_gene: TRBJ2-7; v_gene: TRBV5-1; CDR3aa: CASSRGTSGPSYEQYF
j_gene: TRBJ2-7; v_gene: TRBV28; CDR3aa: CASSRTGFYEQYF
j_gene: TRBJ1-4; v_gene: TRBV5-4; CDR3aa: CASSWGGAANEKLFF
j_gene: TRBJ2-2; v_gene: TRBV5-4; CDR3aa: CASSLAGLIGELFF
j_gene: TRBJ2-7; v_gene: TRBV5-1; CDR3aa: CASSTGSSYEQYF
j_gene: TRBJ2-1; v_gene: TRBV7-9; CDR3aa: CASSSRPFYSGDSYNEQFF
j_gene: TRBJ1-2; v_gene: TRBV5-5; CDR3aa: CASSRTLGTGTGYTF
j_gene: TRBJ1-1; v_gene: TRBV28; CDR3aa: CASNSGASLGTEAFF
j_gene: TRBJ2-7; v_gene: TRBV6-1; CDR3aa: CASSEAGLYEQYF
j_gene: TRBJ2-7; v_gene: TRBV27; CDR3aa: CASSAPTGRLQYF
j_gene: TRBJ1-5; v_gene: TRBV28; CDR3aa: CASSLVQWFGPQHF
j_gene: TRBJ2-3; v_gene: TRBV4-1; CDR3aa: CASSQAGREGVDTQYF
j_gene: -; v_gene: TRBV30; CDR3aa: CAWGGQGGLAYEQYF
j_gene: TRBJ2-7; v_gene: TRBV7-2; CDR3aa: CASSRDRLNEQYF
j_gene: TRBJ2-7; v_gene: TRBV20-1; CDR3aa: CSAAQGNEQYF
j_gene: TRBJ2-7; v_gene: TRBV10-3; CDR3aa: CAIRGQEENEQYF
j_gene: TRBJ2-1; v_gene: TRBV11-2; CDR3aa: CASSRDRVREQFF
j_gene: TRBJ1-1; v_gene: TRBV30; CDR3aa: CAWRMWGDTEAFF
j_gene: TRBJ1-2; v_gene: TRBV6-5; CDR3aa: CASRPGTGNYGYTF
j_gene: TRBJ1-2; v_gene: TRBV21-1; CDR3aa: CASSKTGNYGYTF
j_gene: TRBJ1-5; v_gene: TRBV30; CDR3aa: CAWTPPGDRFDSSGFSNQPQHF
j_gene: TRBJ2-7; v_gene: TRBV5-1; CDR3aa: CASRAGQGGSYEQYF
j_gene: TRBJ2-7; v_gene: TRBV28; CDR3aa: CATKTSGGVEQYF
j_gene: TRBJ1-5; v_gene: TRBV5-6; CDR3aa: CASSLGQGSNQPQHF
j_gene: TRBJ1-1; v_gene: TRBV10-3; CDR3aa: CAISEKNGNRGNTEAFF
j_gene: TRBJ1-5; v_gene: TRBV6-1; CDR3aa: CASSGTANQPQHF
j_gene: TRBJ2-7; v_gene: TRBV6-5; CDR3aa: CASSYDSGQPYEQYF
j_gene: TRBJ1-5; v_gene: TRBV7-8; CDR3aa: CASSLQSNQPQHF
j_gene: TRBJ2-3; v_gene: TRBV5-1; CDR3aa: CASSPGLGTDTQYF
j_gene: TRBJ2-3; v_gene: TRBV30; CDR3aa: CAWSKGGWTDTQYF
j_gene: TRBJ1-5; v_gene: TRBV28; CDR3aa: CASSLWLLRDSLNQPQHF
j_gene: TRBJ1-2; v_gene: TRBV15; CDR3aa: CATSPSGLMEGYTF
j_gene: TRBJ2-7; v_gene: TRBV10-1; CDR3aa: CASSSGGSSYEQYF
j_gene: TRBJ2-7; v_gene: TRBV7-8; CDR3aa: CASSLVAGVEQYF
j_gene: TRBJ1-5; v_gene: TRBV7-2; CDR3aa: CASSRGGVNQPQHF